The T cell receptor (beta chain) under discussion was sequenced for a study of control samples from healthy donors and cancer patients. CDR1 and CDR2 (germline): MDHEN, SYDVKM. The CDR3 is 16 residues long. V was trimmed by 1 base and J by 2 bases, leaving 11 bases between them. The data were produced by immunoSEQ multiplex PCR, yet TCRdb's version contains in-frame clones alone and is incomplete. This sample carries some 150,000 clones, around nine tenths of them seen once, and the ten largest clones take over 4.5%. This TCR was recovered from a man between 25 and 39 years old in good health. The chain employs TRBV28 and TRBJ1-4, with D perhaps TRBD1 (5 bases). Sequenced material: blood. The CDR3 DNA sequence: TGTGCCAGCAGTTTATTGGGGGTGGGTACTAATGAAAAACTGTTTTTT. It specifies CASSLLGVGTNEKLFF.